The TCR beta chain under discussion was sequenced for a study of cytomegalovirus exposure and HLA in healthy donors. Sequencing used immunoSEQ multiplex PCR; TCRdb keeps in-frame clones, though not all of them. The sample gives 350,000 or so clones, 86% of which show up once; about 0.91% is in the top ten. CDR1 is SGDLS and CDR2 is YYNGEE in the germline V gene. The CDR3 consists of 15 residues. V lost 3 bases and J 0 bases, leaving 10 bases between the germline ends. The sequence was collected from a woman between 18 and 29 years old in good health and CMV-seronegative. This chain uses TRBV9 with TRBJ2-1, with TRBD1 as a possible D gene (5 bases). The sequenced sample was PBMCs. DNA of the CDR3: TGTGCCAGCAGCGAAGGACAAGTCTCCTACAATGAGCAGTTCTTC. Amino acids: CASSEGQVSYNEQFF.